This passage covers 10 T cell receptor beta chains from one sample sequenced in a study of T cells after yellow fever vaccination. TCRdb ran MiXCR on the 5' RACE reads and lists one entry per CDR3 protein. The sample holds some 23,000 distinct CDR3 sequences; approximately 3.5% are singletons and the top ten take 0.98%. The input for sequencing was PBMCs, either bulk or a sorted T-cell subset (CD4+, CD8+, memory, or dextramer-sorted; not recorded which), taken more than 40 days after the first yellow fever vaccination. The receptors come from a man aged 18 to 35 who received the YFV17D yellow fever vaccine.

This clonotype has at least ten counts. CDR3 sequence: CASSLYGGEQYF. The CDR3 DNA is TGTGCCAGCAGCTTATACGGGGGAGAGCAGTACTTC. This rearrangement joins TRBV7-2 to TRBJ2-7; D might be TRBD2 (6 bases). Germline-derived CDR1 and CDR2 are SGHTA and FQGNSA. Trimming stripped 2 bases from V and 7 bases from J, with 9 bases between. This CDR3 region has 12 residues. Based on the CDR3 plus reference TRBV7-2 and TRBJ2-7, the full variable domain is GAGVSQSPSNKVTEKGKDVELRCDPISGHTALYWYRQSLGQGLEFLIYFQGNSAPDKSGLPSDRFSAERTGGSVSTLTIQRTQQEDSAVYLCASSLYGGEQYFGPGTRLTVT.

This clonotype appeared many times. The V gene is TRBV6-5, the J gene TRBJ1-6; tentatively, D is TRBD1 (6 bases). V shed 6 bases and J shed 5 bases, with 14 bases lying between them. Germline V gene lookup returns CDR1 MNHEY and CDR2 SVGAGI. The CDR3 loop spans 15 amino acids. CDR3 sequence reads: CASSHGGANNSPLHF. The CDR3 nucleotides are TGTGCCAGCAGCCACGGGGGGGCGAATAATTCACCCCTCCACTTT.

This clonotype was counted ten times or more. The chain is built from TRBV9 and TRBJ1-5; no clear D gene. Germline V lookup: CDR1 SGDLS, CDR2 YYNGEE. The CDR3 spans 13 residues. The germline V and J ends were trimmed by 0 bases and 5 bases, with 6 bases remaining between them. Here the CDR3 reads CASSVGVDQPQHF. For the CDR3, the DNA is TGTGCCAGCAGCGTAGGGGTGGATCAGCCCCAGCATTTT.

The table lists this clonotype with many counts. The chain combines TRBV19 with TRBJ1-3, with 7 bases lining up with TRBD1. This CDR3 has 16 residues. Germline V gene data show CDR1 as LNHDA and CDR2 as SQIVND (reference sequence). The J segment lost 3 bases and the V segment lost 4 bases, leaving 9 bases of the junction unmatched. Here the CDR3 reads CASSTPRQGLGNTIYF. Here the CDR3 DNA reads TGTGCCAGTAGTACGCCTAGACAGGGACTTGGAAACACCATATATTTT.

Many counts were recorded for this clonotype. V usage is TRBV6-5 and J usage is TRBJ2-1, with D possibly TRBD2 on 6 matching bases. Trimming removed 6 bases at V and 5 bases at J, with 20 bases between. This CDR3 is 16 amino acids long. The germline CDR1 and CDR2 sequences are MNHEY and SVGAGI. CDR3 sequence (DNA): TGTGCCAGCAGACTCGGGTCGGGACGGGGGAACAATGAGCAGTTCTTC. Encoded protein: CASRLGSGRGNNEQFF.

V usage is TRBV6-2 or TRBV6-3 and J usage is TRBJ1-2; 11 bases map to TRBD1. With 7 bases clipped from V and 6 bases from J, the junction kept 4 bases outside the gene matches. Germline-derived CDR1 and CDR2 are MNHEY and SVGEGT. The CDR3 has 13 residues. The CDR3 sequence is CASNSGQGDGYTF. The CDR3 bases are TGTGCCAGCAACTCGGGACAGGGGGATGGCTACACCTTC.

This clonotype has at least ten counts. The chain recombines TRBV11-3 with TRBJ2-3; no firm D call. The CDR3 is 13 amino acids. The V gene lost 3 bases and the J gene lost 6 bases, with 10 bases spanning the gap. Germline assignment: CDR1 SGHNT and CDR2 YENEEA. The CDR3: CASSFSGSDTQYF. Here the CDR3 DNA reads TGTGCCAGCAGCTTCAGTGGCTCGGATACGCAGTATTTT.

This clonotype is medium-sized by share. J is TRBJ2-1 and V is TRBV7-3; D might be TRBD1 or TRBD2, each matching 5 bases. Trimming shortened V by 1 base and J by 7 bases, and 5 bases separated the two germline ends. Germline values: CDR1 SGHTA, CDR2 FQGTGA. The length of the CDR3 is 12 residues. The CDR3 loop is CASSLRGNEQFF. CDR3 coding DNA: TGTGCCAGCAGCTTAAGGGGGAATGAGCAGTTCTTC.

This clonotype was found many times. V gene TRBV3-1 combines with J gene TRBJ1-2; 7 bases agree with TRBD1. The V segment lost 4 bases and the J segment 0 bases; nucleotides outside the gene matches: 8. Germline assignment: CDR1 LGHDT and CDR2 YNNKEL (reference sequence). This CDR3 region has 16 residues. Here the CDR3 DNA reads TGTGCCAGCAGCCCCCTAACCGGGACAGCTAACTATGGCTACACCTTC. Residues: CASSPLTGTANYGYTF.

This clonotype has a count of ten or more. The chain combines TRBV7-3 with TRBJ2-3, with D tentatively TRBD1 (5 bases). CDR3 length equals 14 residues. The germline V gene has CDR1 SGHTA and CDR2 FQGTGA. V was clipped by 3 bases and J by 0 bases, with 7 bases between them. CDR3 DNA: TGTGCCAGCAGCTTTCAGGGTAGCACAGATACGCAGTATTTT. Residues: CASSFQGSTDTQYF.